What follows describes a single T cell receptor beta chain. The antigen remains unidentified. Some clones are missing from TCRdb's copy, which holds only in-frame ones; the method was immunoSEQ multiplex PCR. The sample has about 150,000 clones, roughly four fifths seen once. The sample comes from a study of cytomegalovirus exposure and HLA in healthy donors. Germline V gene data show CDR1 as MDHEN and CDR2 as SYDVKM. The CDR3 has 16 residues. Trimming removed 6 bases at V and 0 bases at J, with 15 bases between. Study conclusions and caveats: Cytomegalovirus-associated TCR beta chains were listed, numbering roughly 150.

The sequence was obtained from a man aged 25 to 40 in good health and CMV-seropositive. J is TRBJ1-3 and V is TRBV28; tentatively, D is TRBD1 (6 bases). Sample: PBMCs. CDR3 loop: CASSQRWTVSGNTIYF. The CDR3 region has the DNA TGTGCCAGCAGCCAGAGATGGACAGTCTCTGGAAACACCATATATTTT.